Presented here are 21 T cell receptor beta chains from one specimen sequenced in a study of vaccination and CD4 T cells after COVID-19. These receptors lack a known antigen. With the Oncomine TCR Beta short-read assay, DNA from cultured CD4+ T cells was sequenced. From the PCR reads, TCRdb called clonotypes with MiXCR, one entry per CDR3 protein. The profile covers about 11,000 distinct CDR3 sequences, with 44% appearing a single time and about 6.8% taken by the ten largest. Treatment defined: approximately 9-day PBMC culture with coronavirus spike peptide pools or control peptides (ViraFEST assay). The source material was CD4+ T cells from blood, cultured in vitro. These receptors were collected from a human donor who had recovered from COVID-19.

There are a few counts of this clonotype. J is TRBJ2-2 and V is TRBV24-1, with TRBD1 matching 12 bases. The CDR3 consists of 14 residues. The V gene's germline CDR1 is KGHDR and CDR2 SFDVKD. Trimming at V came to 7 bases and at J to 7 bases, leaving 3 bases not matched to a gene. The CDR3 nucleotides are TGTGCCACCAGGGGACAGGGGGCCGTCGGGGAGCTGTTTTTT. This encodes CATRGQGAVGELFF.

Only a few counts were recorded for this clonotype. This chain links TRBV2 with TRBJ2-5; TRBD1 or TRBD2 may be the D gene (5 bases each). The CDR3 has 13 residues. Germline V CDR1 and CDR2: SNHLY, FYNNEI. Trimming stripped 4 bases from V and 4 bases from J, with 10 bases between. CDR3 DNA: TGTGCCAGCAGTGTGGCGAGGGGAGAGACCCAGTACTTC. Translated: CASSVARGETQYF. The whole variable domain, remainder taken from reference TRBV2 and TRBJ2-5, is EPEVTQTPSHQVTQMGQEVILRCVPISNHLYFYWYRQILGQKVEFLVSFYNNEISEKSEIFDDQFSVERPDGSNFTLKIRSTKLEDSAMYFCASSVARGETQYFGPGTRLLVL.

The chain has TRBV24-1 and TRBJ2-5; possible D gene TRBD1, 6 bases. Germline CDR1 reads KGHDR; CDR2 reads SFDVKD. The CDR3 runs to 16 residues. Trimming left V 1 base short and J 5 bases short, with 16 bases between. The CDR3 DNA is TGTGCCACCAGTGATTTTAGTAGCAGGGGCCAGGAGACCCAGTACTTC. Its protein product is CATSDFSSRGQETQYF.

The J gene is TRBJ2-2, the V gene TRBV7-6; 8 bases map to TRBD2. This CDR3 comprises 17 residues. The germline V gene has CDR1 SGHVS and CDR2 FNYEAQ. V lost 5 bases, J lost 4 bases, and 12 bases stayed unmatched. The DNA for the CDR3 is TGTGCCAGCAGCCCCTCGGTCGCTAGCGGGTTCACCGGGGAGCTGTTTTTT. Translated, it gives CASSPSVASGFTGELFF.

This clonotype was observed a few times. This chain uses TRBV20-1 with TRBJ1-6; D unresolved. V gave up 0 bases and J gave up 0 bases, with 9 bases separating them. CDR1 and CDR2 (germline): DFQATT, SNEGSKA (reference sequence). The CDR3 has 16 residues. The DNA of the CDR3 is TGCAGTGCTAGAGATCGGGAGGTCTCCTATAATTCACCCCTCCACTTT. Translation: CSARDREVSYNSPLHF.

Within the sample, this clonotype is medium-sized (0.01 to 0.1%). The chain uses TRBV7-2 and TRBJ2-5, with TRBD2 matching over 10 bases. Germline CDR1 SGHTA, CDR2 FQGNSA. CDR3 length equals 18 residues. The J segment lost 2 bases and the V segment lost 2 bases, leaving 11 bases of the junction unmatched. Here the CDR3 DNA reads TGTGCCAGCAGCTTAAGTGGTAGCGGGGGGCCGGGTCAAGAGACCCAGTACTTC. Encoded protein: CASSLSGSGGPGQETQYF.

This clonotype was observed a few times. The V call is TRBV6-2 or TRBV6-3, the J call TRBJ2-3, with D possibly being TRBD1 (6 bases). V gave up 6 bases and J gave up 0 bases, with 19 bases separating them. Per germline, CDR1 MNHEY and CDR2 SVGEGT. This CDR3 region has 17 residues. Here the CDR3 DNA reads TGTGCCAGCAGCCCCCCAGGGGCCTGGACTAGCACAGATACGCAGTATTTT. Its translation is CASSPPGAWTSTDTQYF.

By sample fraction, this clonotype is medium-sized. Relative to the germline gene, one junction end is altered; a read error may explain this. The CDR3 region is CASSLGQGNQPQHF. Written as DNA, the CDR3 is TGTGCCAGCAGCTTAGGACAGGGCAATCAGCCCCAGCATTTT. The rearrangement links TRBV12-3 or TRBV12-4 to TRBJ1-5, with 7 bases that match TRBD1. The CDR3 totals 14 residues.

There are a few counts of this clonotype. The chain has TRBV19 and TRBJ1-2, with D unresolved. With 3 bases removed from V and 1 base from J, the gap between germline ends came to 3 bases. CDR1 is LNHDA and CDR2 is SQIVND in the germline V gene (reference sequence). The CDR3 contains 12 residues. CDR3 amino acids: CASSIDNYGYTF. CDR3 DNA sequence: TGTGCCAGTAGTATTGATAACTATGGCTACACCTTC.

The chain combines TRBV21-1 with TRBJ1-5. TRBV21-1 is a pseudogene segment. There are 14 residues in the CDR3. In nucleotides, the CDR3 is TGTGCCAGCAGCAAAGTGGGCACGAATCAGCCCCAGCATTTT. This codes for CASSKVGTNQPQHF.

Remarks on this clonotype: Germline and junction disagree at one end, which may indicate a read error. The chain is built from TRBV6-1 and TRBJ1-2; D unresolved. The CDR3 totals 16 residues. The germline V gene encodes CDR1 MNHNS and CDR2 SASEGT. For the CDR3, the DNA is TGTGCCAGCAATGAAAATCCTCTCGGAGCTAACTATGGCTACACCTTC. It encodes CASNENPLGANYGYTF.

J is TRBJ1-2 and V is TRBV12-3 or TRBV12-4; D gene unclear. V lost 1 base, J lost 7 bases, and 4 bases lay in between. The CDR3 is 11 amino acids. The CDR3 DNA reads TGTGCCAGCAGTTTAGGGGGTGGCTACACCTTC. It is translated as CASSLGGGYTF.

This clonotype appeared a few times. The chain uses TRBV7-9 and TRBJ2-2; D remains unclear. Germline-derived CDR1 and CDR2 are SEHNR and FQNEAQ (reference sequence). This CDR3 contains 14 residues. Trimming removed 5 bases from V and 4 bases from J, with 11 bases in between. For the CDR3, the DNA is TGTGCCAGCAGCCCGCAAAGTCCCACCGGGGAGCTGTTTTTT. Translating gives CASSPQSPTGELFF.

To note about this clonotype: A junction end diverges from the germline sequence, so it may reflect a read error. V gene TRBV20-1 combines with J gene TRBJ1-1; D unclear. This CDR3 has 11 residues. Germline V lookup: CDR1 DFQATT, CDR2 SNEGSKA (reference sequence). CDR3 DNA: TGCAGTGCTAGTGATAGGGCAGGTGGGATCTTT. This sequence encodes CSASDRAGGIF.

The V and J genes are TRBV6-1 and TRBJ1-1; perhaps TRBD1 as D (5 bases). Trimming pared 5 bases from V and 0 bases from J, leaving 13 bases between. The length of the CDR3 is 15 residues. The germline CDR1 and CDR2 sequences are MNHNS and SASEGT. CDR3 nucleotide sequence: TGTGCCAGCAGTCCCTGGGGCGAGTTGAACACTGAAGCTTTCTTT. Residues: CASSPWGELNTEAFF.

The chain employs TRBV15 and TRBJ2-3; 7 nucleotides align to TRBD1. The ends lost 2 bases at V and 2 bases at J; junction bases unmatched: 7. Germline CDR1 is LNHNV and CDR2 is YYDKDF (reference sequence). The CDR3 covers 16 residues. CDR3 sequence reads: CATSRPGQQITDTQYF. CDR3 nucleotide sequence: TGTGCCACCAGCAGACCGGGACAGCAAATCACAGATACGCAGTATTTT.

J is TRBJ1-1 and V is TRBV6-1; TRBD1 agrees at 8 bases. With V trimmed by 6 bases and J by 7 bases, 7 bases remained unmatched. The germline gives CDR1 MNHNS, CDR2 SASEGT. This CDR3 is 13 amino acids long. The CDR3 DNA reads TGTGCCAGCAGCTCGGGACAGGCTGGTGAAGCTTTCTTT. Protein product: CASSSGQAGEAFF.

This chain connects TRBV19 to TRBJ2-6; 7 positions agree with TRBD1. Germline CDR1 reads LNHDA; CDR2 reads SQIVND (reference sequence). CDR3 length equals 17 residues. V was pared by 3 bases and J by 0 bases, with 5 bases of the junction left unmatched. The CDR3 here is CASSMAGGSSGANVLTF. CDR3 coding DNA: TGTGCCAGTAGTATGGCAGGGGGTTCCTCTGGGGCCAACGTCCTGACTTTC.

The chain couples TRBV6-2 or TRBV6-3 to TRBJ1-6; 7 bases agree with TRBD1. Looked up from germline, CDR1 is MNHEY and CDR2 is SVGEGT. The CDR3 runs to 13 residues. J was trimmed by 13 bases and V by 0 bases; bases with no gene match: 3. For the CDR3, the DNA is TGTGCCAGCAGTTACTCAGGGGGCGGCCCCCTCCACTTT. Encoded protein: CASSYSGGGPLHF.

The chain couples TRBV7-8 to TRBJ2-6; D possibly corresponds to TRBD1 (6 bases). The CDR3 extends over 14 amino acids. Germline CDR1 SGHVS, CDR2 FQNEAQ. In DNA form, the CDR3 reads TGTGCTACGAACTGGGCAGGGGATACCAACGTCCTGACTTTC. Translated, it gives CATNWAGDTNVLTF.

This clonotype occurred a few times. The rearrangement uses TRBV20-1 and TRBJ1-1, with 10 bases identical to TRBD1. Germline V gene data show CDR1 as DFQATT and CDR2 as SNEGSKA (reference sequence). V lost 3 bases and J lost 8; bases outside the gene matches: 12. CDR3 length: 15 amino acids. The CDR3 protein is CSARLNPGQGSEAFF. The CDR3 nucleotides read TGCAGTGCTAGGTTGAACCCGGGACAGGGGTCCGAAGCTTTCTTT.